This TCR beta chain was documented in a study of post-analysis software for immune sequencing data. Study-wide context: The patients showed relapsing-remitting, secondary progressive and progressive-relapsing multiple sclerosis courses. Study-level findings and limits: By F measure, samples from a shared preparation batch strongly co-clustered. When compared against controls, multiple sclerosis patients showed significantly lower normalized Chao1 diversity. Roughly 5 TRBV segments (TRBV5-6, TRBV5-1 and TRBV20-1 among them) occurred more frequently in patients than in controls.

Sequencing libraries made from TCR beta cDNA carried unique molecular identifiers. T cells numbering 1 to 10 million yielded roughly 500,000 cDNA molecules. Each CDR3 protein is one row after TCRdb ran MiXCR on the PCR reads. The sample yields roughly 700,000 distinct CDR3 sequences, 30% seen once. Germline V gene sequence: CDR1 KGHSH, CDR2 LQKENI. The CDR3 is made up of 15 amino acids. After removal of 6 bases from V and 8 bases from J, the junction contained 11 bases not matched to a gene. In regard to this clonotype: As yet, its antigen is unknown.

Sequenced material: blood. The source is a girl under 18 with multiple sclerosis. This chain joins TRBV18 and TRBJ2-1, with 9 positions matching TRBD2. CDR3 amino acids: CASSDFVLAGDEQFF. The CDR3 DNA reads TGTGCCAGCTCCGACTTCGTGTTAGCGGGGGATGAGCAGTTCTTC.